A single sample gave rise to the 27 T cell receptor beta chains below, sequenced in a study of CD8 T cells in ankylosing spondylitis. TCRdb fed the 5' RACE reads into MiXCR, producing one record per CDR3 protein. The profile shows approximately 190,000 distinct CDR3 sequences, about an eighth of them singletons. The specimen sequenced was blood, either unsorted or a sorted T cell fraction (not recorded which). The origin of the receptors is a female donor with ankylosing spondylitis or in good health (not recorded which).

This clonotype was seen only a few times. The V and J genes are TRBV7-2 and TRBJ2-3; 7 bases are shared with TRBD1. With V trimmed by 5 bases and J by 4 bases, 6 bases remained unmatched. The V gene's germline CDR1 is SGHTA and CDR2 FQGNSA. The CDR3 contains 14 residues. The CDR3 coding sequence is TGTGCCAGCAGCCTTGACAGGGTATCAGATACGCAGTATTTT. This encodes CASSLDRVSDTQYF.

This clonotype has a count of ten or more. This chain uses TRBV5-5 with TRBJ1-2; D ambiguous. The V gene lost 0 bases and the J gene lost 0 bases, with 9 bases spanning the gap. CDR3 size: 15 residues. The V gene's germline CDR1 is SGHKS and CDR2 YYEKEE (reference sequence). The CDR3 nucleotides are TGTGCCAGCAGCTTGGCCCGGGTTTCTAACTATGGCTACACCTTC. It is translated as CASSLARVSNYGYTF.

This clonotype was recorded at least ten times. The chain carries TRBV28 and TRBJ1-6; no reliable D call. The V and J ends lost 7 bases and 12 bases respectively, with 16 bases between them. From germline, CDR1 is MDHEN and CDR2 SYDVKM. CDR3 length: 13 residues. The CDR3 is CASTTVDGKPLHF. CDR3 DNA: TGTGCCAGCACCACCGTGGACGGGAAACCCCTCCACTTT.

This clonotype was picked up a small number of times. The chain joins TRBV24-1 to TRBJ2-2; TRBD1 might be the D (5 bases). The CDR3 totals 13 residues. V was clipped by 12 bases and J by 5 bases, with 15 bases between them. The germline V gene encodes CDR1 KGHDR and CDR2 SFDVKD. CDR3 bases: TGTGCCGCCCAGGGCGGTTCGACCGGGGAGCTGTTTTTT. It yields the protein CAAQGGSTGELFF.

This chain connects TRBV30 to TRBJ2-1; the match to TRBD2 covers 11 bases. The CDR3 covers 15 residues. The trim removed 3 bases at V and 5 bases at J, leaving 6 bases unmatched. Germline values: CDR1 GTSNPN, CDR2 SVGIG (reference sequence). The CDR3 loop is CAWRGLAGGNNEQFF. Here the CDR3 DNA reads TGTGCCTGGAGGGGGCTAGCGGGAGGAAACAATGAGCAGTTCTTC.

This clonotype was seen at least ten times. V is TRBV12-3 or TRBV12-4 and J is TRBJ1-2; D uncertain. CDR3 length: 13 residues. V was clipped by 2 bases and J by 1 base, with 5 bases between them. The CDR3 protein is CASSLTDNYGYTF. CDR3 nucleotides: TGTGCCAGCAGTTTAACAGATAACTATGGCTACACCTTC.

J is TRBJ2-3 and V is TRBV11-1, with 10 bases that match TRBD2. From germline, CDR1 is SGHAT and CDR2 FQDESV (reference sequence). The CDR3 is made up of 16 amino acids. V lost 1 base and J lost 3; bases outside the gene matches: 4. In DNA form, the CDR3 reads TGTGCCAGCAGCTTAGTAGCGGGAGGCGGAACAGATACGCAGTATTTT. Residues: CASSLVAGGGTDTQYF.

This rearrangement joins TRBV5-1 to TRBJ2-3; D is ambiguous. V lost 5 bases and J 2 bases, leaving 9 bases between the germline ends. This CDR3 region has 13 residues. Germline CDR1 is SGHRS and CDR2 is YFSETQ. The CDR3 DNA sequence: TGCGCCAGCAGAGGTGCGGACACAGATACGCAGTATTTT. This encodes CASRGADTDTQYF.

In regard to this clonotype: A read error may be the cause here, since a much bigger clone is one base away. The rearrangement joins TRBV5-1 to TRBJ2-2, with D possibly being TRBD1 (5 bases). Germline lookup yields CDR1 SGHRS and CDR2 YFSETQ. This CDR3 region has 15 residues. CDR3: CASGLVRVTTGELFF. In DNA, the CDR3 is TGCGCCAGCGGCTTGGTCAGGGTAACGACCGGGGAGCTGTTTTTT.

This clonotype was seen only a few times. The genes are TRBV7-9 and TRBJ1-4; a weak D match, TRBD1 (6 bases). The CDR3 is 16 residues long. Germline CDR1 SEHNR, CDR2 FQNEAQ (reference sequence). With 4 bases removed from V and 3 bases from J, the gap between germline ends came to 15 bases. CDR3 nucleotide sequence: TGTGCCAGCAGCTCCTCAGGGGTCCGAGCTAATGAAAAACTGTTTTTT. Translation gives CASSSSGVRANEKLFF.

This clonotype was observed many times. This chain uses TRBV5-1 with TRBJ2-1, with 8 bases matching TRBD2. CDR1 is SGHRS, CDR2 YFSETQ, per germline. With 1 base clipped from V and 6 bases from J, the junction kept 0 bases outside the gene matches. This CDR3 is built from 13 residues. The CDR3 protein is CASSLTSGNEQFF. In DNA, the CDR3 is TGCGCCAGCAGCTTGACTAGCGGCAATGAGCAGTTCTTC. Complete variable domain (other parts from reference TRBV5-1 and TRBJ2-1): KAGVTQTPRYLIKTRGQQVTLSCSPISGHRSVSWYQQTPGQGLQFLFEYFSETQRNKGNFPGRFSGRQFSNSRSEMNVSTLELGDSALYLCASSLTSGNEQFFGPGTRLTVL.

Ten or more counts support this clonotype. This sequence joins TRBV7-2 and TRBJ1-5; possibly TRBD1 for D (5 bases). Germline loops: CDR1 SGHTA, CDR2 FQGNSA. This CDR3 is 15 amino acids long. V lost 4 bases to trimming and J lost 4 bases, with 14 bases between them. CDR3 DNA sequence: TGTGCCAGCAGCTCTCACTCAGGGTGGAATCAGCCCCAGCATTTT. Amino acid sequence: CASSSHSGWNQPQHF. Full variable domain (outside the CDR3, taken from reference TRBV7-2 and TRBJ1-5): GAGVSQSPSNKVTEKGKDVELRCDPISGHTALYWYRQSLGQGLEFLIYFQGNSAPDKSGLPSDRFSAERTGGSVSTLTIQRTQQEDSAVYLCASSSHSGWNQPQHFGDGTRLSIL.

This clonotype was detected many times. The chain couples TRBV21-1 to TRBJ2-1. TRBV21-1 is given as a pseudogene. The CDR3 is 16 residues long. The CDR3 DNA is TGTGCCAGCAGCAAAGTCGCGGGCTTTAGAAACAATGAGCAGTTCTTC. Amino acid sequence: CASSKVAGFRNNEQFF.

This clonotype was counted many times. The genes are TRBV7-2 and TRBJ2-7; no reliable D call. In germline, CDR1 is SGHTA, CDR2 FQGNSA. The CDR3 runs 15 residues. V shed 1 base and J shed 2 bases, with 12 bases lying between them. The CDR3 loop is CASSLVTITTYEQYF. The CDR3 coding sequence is TGTGCCAGCAGCTTAGTCACTATTACGACCTACGAGCAGTACTTC.

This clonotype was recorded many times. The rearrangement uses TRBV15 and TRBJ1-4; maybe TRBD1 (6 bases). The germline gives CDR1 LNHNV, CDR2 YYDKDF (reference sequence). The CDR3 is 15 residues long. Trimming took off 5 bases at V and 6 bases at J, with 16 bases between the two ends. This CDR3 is CATSLIRGGDEKLFF. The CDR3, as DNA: TGTGCCACCAGCCTTATACGAGGGGGGGATGAAAAACTGTTTTTT.

This CDR3 reads CSAPDTVRRGTDTQYF. CDR3 sequence (DNA): TGCAGTGCCCCGGATACCGTTCGGAGGGGCACAGATACGCAGTATTTT. The V gene is TRBV20-1, the J gene TRBJ2-3, with D possibly TRBD2 on 6 matching bases. Germline CDR1 DFQATT, CDR2 SNEGSKA (reference sequence). This CDR3 region has 16 residues. V lost 6 bases and J 1 base, leaving 20 bases between the germline ends.

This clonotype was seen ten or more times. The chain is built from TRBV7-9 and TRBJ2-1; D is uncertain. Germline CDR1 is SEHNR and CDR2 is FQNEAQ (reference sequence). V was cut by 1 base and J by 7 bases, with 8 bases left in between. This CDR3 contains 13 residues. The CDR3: CASSLGTTNEQFF. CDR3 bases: TGTGCCAGCAGCTTAGGGACCACGAATGAGCAGTTCTTC.

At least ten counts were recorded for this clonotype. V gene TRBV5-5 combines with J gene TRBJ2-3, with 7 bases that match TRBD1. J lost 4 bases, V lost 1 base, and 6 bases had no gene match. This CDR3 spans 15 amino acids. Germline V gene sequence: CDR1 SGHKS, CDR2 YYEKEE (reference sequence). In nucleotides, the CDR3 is TGTGCCAGCAGCTTGCGAGGGGGCGAATCAGATACGCAGTATTTT. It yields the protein CASSLRGGESDTQYF.

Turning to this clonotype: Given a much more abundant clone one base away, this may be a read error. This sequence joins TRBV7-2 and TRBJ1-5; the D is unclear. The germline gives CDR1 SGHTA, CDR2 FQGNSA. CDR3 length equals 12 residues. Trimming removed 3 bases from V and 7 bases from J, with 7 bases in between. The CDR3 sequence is CTSSFYGQPQHF. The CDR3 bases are TGTACCAGCAGCTTTTACGGGCAGCCCCAGCATTTT.

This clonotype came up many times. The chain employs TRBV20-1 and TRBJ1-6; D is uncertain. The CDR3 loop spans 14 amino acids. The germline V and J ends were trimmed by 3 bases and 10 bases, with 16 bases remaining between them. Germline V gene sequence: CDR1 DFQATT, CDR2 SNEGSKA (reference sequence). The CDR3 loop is CSASPGGMVSPLHF. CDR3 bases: TGCAGTGCTAGCCCGGGTGGGATGGTCTCACCCCTCCACTTT.

The CDR3: CASSKDKYYEQYF. CDR3 coding DNA: TGTGCCAGCTCCAAGGACAAATACTACGAGCAGTACTTC. V gene TRBV18 combines with J gene TRBJ2-7, with D tentatively TRBD1 (5 bases). Germline CDR1 is KGHSH and CDR2 is LQKENI. Trimming left V 6 bases short and J 3 bases short, with 12 bases between. This CDR3 is built from 13 residues.

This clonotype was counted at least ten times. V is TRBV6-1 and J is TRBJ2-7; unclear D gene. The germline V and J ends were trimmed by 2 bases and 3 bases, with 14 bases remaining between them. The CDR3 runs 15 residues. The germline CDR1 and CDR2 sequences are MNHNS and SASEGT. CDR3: CASSERAGSNYEQYF. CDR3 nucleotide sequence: TGTGCCAGCAGTGAAAGGGCAGGTAGTAACTACGAGCAGTACTTC.

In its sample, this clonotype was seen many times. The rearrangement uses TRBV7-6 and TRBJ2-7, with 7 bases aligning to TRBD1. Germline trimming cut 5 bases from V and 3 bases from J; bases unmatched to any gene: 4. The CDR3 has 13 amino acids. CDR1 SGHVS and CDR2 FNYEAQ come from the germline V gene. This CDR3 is CASSRDSHYEQYF. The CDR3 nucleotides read TGTGCCAGCAGCCGGGACAGCCACTACGAGCAGTACTTC.

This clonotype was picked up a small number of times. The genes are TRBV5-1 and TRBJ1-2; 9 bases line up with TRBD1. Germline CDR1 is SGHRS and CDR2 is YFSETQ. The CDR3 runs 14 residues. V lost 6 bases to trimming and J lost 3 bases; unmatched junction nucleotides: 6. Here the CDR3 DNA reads TGCGCCAGCACCTGGGACAGGGTAGACTATGGCTACACCTTC. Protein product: CASTWDRVDYGYTF. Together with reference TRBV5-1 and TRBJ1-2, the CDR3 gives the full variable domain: KAGVTQTPRYLIKTRGQQVTLSCSPISGHRSVSWYQQTPGQGLQFLFEYFSETQRNKGNFPGRFSGRQFSNSRSEMNVSTLELGDSALYLCASTWDRVDYGYTFGSGTRLTVV.

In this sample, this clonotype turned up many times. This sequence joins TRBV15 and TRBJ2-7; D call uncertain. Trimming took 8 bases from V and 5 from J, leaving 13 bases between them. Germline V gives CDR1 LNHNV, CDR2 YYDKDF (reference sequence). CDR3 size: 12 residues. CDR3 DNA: TGTGCCACCTCCCCCGGACGGGACGAGCAGTACTTC. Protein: CATSPGRDEQYF.

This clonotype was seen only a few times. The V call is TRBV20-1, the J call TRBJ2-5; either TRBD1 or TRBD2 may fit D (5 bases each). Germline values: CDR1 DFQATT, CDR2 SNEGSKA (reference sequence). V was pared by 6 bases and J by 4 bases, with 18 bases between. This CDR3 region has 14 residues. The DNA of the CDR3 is TGCAGTGCCCCGACAGCGCCGAGGGGAGAGACCCAGTACTTC. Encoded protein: CSAPTAPRGETQYF.

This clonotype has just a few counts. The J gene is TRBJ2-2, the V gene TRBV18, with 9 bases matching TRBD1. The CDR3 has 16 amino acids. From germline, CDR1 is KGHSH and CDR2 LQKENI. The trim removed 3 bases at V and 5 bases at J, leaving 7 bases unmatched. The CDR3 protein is CASSPLTGGTTGELFF. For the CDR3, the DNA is TGTGCCAGCTCACCCCTCACAGGGGGCACGACCGGGGAGCTGTTTTTT. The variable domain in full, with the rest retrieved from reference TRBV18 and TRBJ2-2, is NAGVMQNPRHLVRRRGQEARLRCSPMKGHSHVYWYRQLPEEGLKFMVYLQKENIIDESGMPKERFSAEFPKEGPSILRIQQVVRGDSAAYFCASSPLTGGTTGELFFGEGSRLTVL.